The entry below gives a single T cell receptor beta chain sequence along with its context. As yet, its antigen is unknown. The intended depth for sequencing was 1 in 200,000 to 1 in 1 million T cells. Clones were read by immunoSEQ multiplex PCR, and TCRdb kept only the in-frame ones, dropping some. The table shows fewer than 200,000 clones, with 70% to 85% occurring only once. The data were taken from a study of cytotoxic CD8 clonotypes in ibrutinib-treated CLL. Study results and limitations: In comparison with age-matched healthy donors, baseline clonality was higher and tracked circulating CD8+ T-cell counts. An increase in clonality occurred at ibrutinib response, followed by a return toward baseline at progression.

With 4 bases removed from V and 5 bases from J, the gap between germline ends came to 24 bases. From germline, CDR1 is SGHRS and CDR2 YFSETQ. The CDR3 loop spans 17 amino acids. The V gene is TRBV5-1, the J gene TRBJ2-5; tentatively, D is TRBD2 (6 bases). This specimen consisted of PBMCs, obtained after 24 months of ibrutinib treatment. This sequence was found in a human donor with chronic lymphocytic leukemia. This CDR3 reads CASSVLGTGGSRETQYF. The DNA of the CDR3 is TGCGCCAGCAGCGTGCTAGGGACCGGGGGATCGAGGGAGACCCAGTACTTC.